The TCR beta chain under discussion was sequenced for a study of shared clonotypes between healthy human individuals. Study-wide points: Rarefaction showed that sequencing of sorted subsets was incomplete (despite large depth). Several donors shared approximately 5% of their naive CD4 clonotypes.

A remark on this clone: The antigen is unknown.

Deep level was the assay's run setting. Sorted-subset replicate PCR reactions contained roughly 190 ng DNA, corresponding to about 30,000 T cell genomes. Only in-frame clones appear in the TCRdb table, and some are missing; sequencing was by immunoSEQ multiplex PCR. This sample has hundreds of thousands of clones, with 74% found just once. The germline gives CDR1 MNHEY, CDR2 SVGAGI. With 6 bases clipped from V and 6 bases from J, the junction kept 9 bases outside the gene matches. The CDR3 length is 15 residues. The specimen sequenced was memory CD4+ T cells sorted from blood. Documented subset: CD45RA-negative fraction. The J gene is TRBJ2-2, the V gene TRBV6-5; 8 nucleotides line up with TRBD1. The clonotype originates from a man aged 30 to 39 in good health. This CDR3 reads CASRGRTGLAGELFF. CDR3 bases: TGTGCCAGCAGGGGTCGGACAGGGCTTGCCGGGGAGCTGTTTTTT.